What follows describes a single TCR beta chain. What it binds is not known. This entry belongs to a study of blood T cells in healthy people across ages. Study overall: Roughly one uniquely barcoded beta molecule per two T cells was captured.

Study-wide results and limits: What prevented conclusive comparison of naive and antigen-experienced cells was that PBMCs were unsorted.

The authors ran a second PCR of about 6 to 11 cycles using a sample-barcoded 5' primer and a J-beta primer mix. TCRdb called the 5' RACE reads again in MiXCR, with one record for every CDR3 protein. The data show roughly 1,500,000 distinct CDR3 sequences, about 35% seen once. CDR1 is MDHEN and CDR2 is SYDVKM in the germline V gene. V shed 2 bases and J 4 bases; nucleotides not matched to a gene: 10. The CDR3 totals 18 residues. Specimen: blood. The chain is built from TRBV28 and TRBJ2-5; 13 positions match TRBD2. This TCR was recovered from a woman in her twenties or thirties in good health. The CDR3 spells CASSLREPGTSGIETQYF. Written as DNA, the CDR3 is TGTGCCAGCAGTTTAAGGGAACCTGGGACTAGCGGGATAGAGACCCAGTACTTC.